A single sample gave rise to the 27 T cell receptor beta chains below, sequenced in a study of spatial heterogeneity in lung cancer (dated by TCRdb to between 2018 and 2021). The meaning of the sample's time point label: sample taken at primary tumor resection. TCR sequencing used whole RNA extracted from tumor and nontumor lung tissue, or from cryopreserved PBMC samples, without cell sorting. Library generation was performed with 5' RACE. The instrument was a NextSeq 500. The public reads were run again by TCRdb, first through fastp at Q25 and then through MiXCR, and only productive beta chains were kept. All rows with the same CDR3 protein become a single entry with the most common DNA and genes. This sample is represented by several thousand distinct CDR3 sequences; approximately 24% of them were singletons. Around 25% of the sample lies in the top ten. The specimen comprised PBMCs, sampled at surgery. The receptors here all came from a female donor with early-stage non-small cell lung cancer.

This clonotype is medium-sized in the sample. This beta chain is a stray read from a library made for alpha chains; its abundance is not meaningful. CDR3 amino acids: CASSLRTAGTGELFF. CDR3 DNA: TGCGCCAGCAGCTTGCGGACTGCGGGCACCGGGGAGCTGTTTTTT. This chain uses TRBV5-1 with TRBJ2-2, with D maybe TRBD2 (5 bases). V gave up 1 base and J gave up 4 bases, with 11 bases separating them. The CDR3 loop spans 15 amino acids. Looked up from germline, CDR1 is SGHRS and CDR2 is YFSETQ.

This clonotype has more than one count but fewer than ten. Being off target in a library aimed at alpha chains, this beta chain has a size of little meaning. The chain links TRBV5-1 to TRBJ2-7, with D possibly TRBD2 on 5 matching bases. The CDR3 runs to 14 residues. V gave up 2 bases and J gave up 2 bases, with 11 bases separating them. CDR1 and CDR2 from the germline V gene are SGHRS and YFSETQ. The chain's CDR3 is CASSFRGPAYEQYF. The CDR3 region has the DNA TGCGCCAGCAGCTTTCGGGGTCCGGCCTACGAGCAGTACTTC.

This clonotype is labeled medium-sized. A library made for alpha chains picked up this beta chain off target, so its size means little. The rearrangement joins TRBV20-1 to TRBJ2-4; 8 positions match TRBD2. There are 15 residues in the CDR3. Trimming cost V 3 bases and J 8 bases; bases outside gene matches: 12. Germline CDR1 reads DFQATT; CDR2 reads SNEGSKA (reference sequence). CDR3 protein: CSARVPTSGGDIQYF. As DNA, the CDR3 is TGCAGTGCTAGGGTACCCACTAGCGGCGGAGACATTCAGTACTTC.

Sample share makes this clonotype medium-sized (0.01 to 0.1%). This beta chain came through as a stray read in a library set up for alpha chains, and its size says little. The V call is TRBV10-3, the J call TRBJ2-3, with 8 bases aligning to TRBD2. This CDR3 is 14 amino acids long. The junction had 2 bases not matched to a gene; V was cut back by 5 bases and J by 1 base. Germline V gene data show CDR1 as ENHRY and CDR2 as SYGVKD. Written as DNA, the CDR3 is TGTGCCATCAGTAGCGGGAGCGGCACAGATACGCAGTATTTT. Its translation is CAISSGSGTDTQYF.

Regarding this clonotype: This beta chain turned up in a library designed for alpha chains; as an off-target read, its abundance says little. The chain is built from TRBV11-2 and TRBJ2-7; weak D call: TRBD2 (5 bases). The V gene's germline CDR1 is SGHAT and CDR2 FQNNGV. This CDR3 comprises 11 residues. Trimming took 1 base from V and 7 from J, leaving 5 bases between them. CDR3 nucleotide sequence: TGTGCCAGCAGCTTAGCGGGAGAGCAGTACTTC. Translating it yields CASSLAGEQYF.

About this clonotype: This beta chain was picked up by a library intended for alpha chains and is off target, so its count carries little meaning. This chain joins TRBV7-7 and TRBJ2-3; D call uncertain. Trimming cost V 2 bases and J 6 bases, with 12 bases left between them. Germline assignment: CDR1 SSHAT and CDR2 FNYEAQ (reference sequence). CDR3 length: 14 amino acids. The CDR3 protein is CASSLSGVADTQYF. The CDR3 DNA sequence: TGTGCCAGCAGCTTATCTGGGGTTGCTGATACGCAGTATTTT.

On this clonotype: Since the library was made to target alpha chains, this beta chain is a stray read and its abundance is not meaningful. The chain has TRBV9 and TRBJ2-5; D gene uncertain. The CDR3 covers 13 residues. V lost 1 base to trimming and J lost 5 bases, with 9 bases between them. CDR1 is SGDLS and CDR2 is YYNGEE in the germline V gene. The CDR3 region is CASSVWESETQYF. In DNA form, the CDR3 reads TGTGCCAGCAGCGTATGGGAATCGGAGACCCAGTACTTC.

Points on this clonotype: Because this beta chain is a stray read in a library intended to capture alpha chains, its abundance should not be given much weight. V is TRBV20-1 and J is TRBJ2-5, with 8 bases lining up with TRBD1. This CDR3 spans 12 amino acids. CDR1 is DFQATT, CDR2 SNEGSKA, per germline (reference sequence). V lost 5 bases, J lost 7 bases, and 6 bases stayed unmatched. The CDR3 coding sequence is TGCAGTGCTCTCGACAGGGGCGGGACCCAGTACTTC. As protein: CSALDRGGTQYF.

The sample holds a few counts of this clonotype. This beta chain is a stray sequence in a library constructed for alpha chains; its clone size is not meaningful. The V call is TRBV2, the J call TRBJ2-1, with TRBD2 matching over 11 bases. Per the germline V gene, CDR1 is SNHLY and CDR2 is FYNNEI. V shed 7 bases, J shed 7 bases, and the junction held 6 bases outside the gene matches. The CDR3 contains 14 residues. CDR3 coding DNA: TGTGCCAGCATTGGACTAGCGGGTCTTAATGAGCAGTTCTTC. Encoded protein: CASIGLAGLNEQFF.

This clonotype is classed as medium-sized. A library prepared for alpha chains yielded this beta chain as an off-target read; its size is of little meaning. The chain recombines TRBV29-1 with TRBJ2-1; TRBD2 agrees at 12 bases. From germline, CDR1 is SQVTM and CDR2 ANQGSEA. The CDR3 consists of 17 residues. Trimming took 3 bases from V and 1 from J; bases not matched to a gene: 7. CDR3 region: CSVDVSGLAGSYNEQFF. CDR3 nucleotide sequence: TGCAGCGTTGATGTGTCTGGACTAGCGGGGTCCTACAATGAGCAGTTCTTC.

This clonotype showed up just a few times. This beta chain turned up in a library designed for alpha chains; as an off-target read, its abundance says little. The V call is TRBV6-5, the J call TRBJ2-7, with unresolved D. Germline CDR1 reads MNHEY; CDR2 reads SVGAGI. V lost 2 bases to trimming and J lost 0 bases, with 5 bases between them. The length of the CDR3 is 13 residues. CDR3 protein: CASSYTNSYEQYF. CDR3 sequence (DNA): TGTGCCAGCAGTTACACCAACTCCTACGAGCAGTACTTC.

This clonotype is classed as medium-sized (0.01 to 0.1%). This beta chain is an unintended read in a library built for alpha chains; its size means little. The CDR3: CSVLSLAKNIQYF. The CDR3 DNA is TGCAGCGTCCTTTCTCTAGCCAAAAACATTCAGTACTTC. This chain joins TRBV29-1 and TRBJ2-4; no firm D call. Looked up from germline, CDR1 is SQVTM and CDR2 is ANQGSEA. The V gene lost 6 bases and the J gene lost 0 bases, with 9 bases spanning the gap. The CDR3 loop spans 13 amino acids. Variable domain in full (rest from reference TRBV29-1 and TRBJ2-4): SAVISQKPSRDICQRGTSLTIQCQVDSQVTMMFWYRQQPGQSLTLIATANQGSEATYESGFVIDKFPISRPNLTFSTLTVSNMSPEDSSIYLCSVLSLAKNIQYFGAGTRLSVL.

A remark on this clonotype: Little can be read into the size of this beta chain, an off-target read in a library designed for alpha chains. The V call is TRBV28, the J call TRBJ1-2; no firm D call. The CDR3 is made up of 15 amino acids. Germline values: CDR1 MDHEN, CDR2 SYDVKM. V was shortened by 4 bases and J by 2 bases, with 14 bases between the two germline ends. The CDR3 is CASSYPPPGNYGYTF. CDR3 bases: TGTGCCAGCAGTTATCCTCCGCCGGGGAACTATGGCTACACCTTC.

A few counts support this clonotype. Found in a library prepared for alpha chains, this beta chain is an off-target read, and its abundance has little meaning. The chain carries TRBV2 and TRBJ2-1, with a weak D call TRBD1 (5 bases). Deletions cut 5 bases from V and 9 bases from J, with 14 bases between. Germline CDR1 SNHLY, CDR2 FYNNEI. The CDR3 has 13 amino acids. The CDR3 nucleotides read TGTGCCAGCAGTAACCGACAGAACGGTGAGCAGTTCTTC. Translated: CASSNRQNGEQFF.

This clonotype has more than one count but fewer than ten. Because the library targeted alpha chains, this beta chain is an off-target read whose size means little. The genes are TRBV20-1 and TRBJ2-1, with 9 nucleotides matching TRBD2. The CDR3 is 10 amino acids. CDR1 and CDR2 (germline): DFQATT, SNEGSKA (reference sequence). The junction had 4 bases not matched to a gene; V was cut back by 4 bases and J by 15 bases. In DNA form, the CDR3 reads TGCAGTGCTAAGCGGGAGGTTCTGTTCTTC. This codes for CSAKREVLFF.

A remark on this clonotype: Found in a library prepared for alpha chains, this beta chain is an off-target read, and its abundance has little meaning. The chain couples TRBV20-1 to TRBJ2-3, with unresolved D. The germline V and J ends were trimmed by 2 bases and 6 bases, with 12 bases remaining between them. The CDR3 covers 13 residues. Germline V gene data show CDR1 as DFQATT and CDR2 as SNEGSKA (reference sequence). CDR3 coding DNA: TGCAGTGCTAGAAGACCCGGCGCTGATACGCAGTATTTT. It translates to CSARRPGADTQYF.

By share, this clonotype ranks as medium-sized (0.01 to 0.1%). Because this beta chain is a stray read in a library intended to capture alpha chains, its abundance should not be given much weight. The V gene is TRBV20-1, the J gene TRBJ2-7; D is unresolved. Germline lookup yields CDR1 DFQATT and CDR2 SNEGSKA (reference sequence). The CDR3 runs 12 residues. V was trimmed by 4 bases and J by 5 bases, leaving 12 bases between them. The CDR3 DNA follows: TGCAGTGCTACAAATTTCTTGAACGAGCAGTACTTC. Its protein product is CSATNFLNEQYF.

In regard to this clonotype: Since it is a stray read in a library aimed at alpha chains, this beta chain has a size that is not meaningful. The genes are TRBV5-4 and TRBJ2-7, with 9 bases identical to TRBD1. CDR3 length: 15 residues. In germline, CDR1 is SGHNT, CDR2 YYREEE (reference sequence). V shed 2 bases and J 4 bases; nucleotides not matched to a gene: 7. The DNA of the CDR3 is TGTGCCAGCAGCTTAGGGGGGACAGGGACTTACGAGCAGTACTTC. It is translated as CASSLGGTGTYEQYF.

This clonotype was detected a few times. This beta chain turned up in a library designed for alpha chains; as an off-target read, its abundance says little. V gene TRBV29-1 combines with J gene TRBJ2-5; D might be TRBD2 (5 bases). This CDR3 contains 11 residues. V was cut by 1 base and J by 10 bases, with 10 bases left in between. Germline V gives CDR1 SQVTM, CDR2 ANQGSEA. CDR3 sequence: CSVEARRGQYF. The CDR3 coding sequence is TGCAGCGTTGAAGCCCGCCGGGGCCAGTACTTC.

Notes on this clonotype: This beta chain came through as a stray read in a library set up for alpha chains, and its size says little. The chain couples TRBV21-1 to TRBJ2-1; TRBD2 is taken as the D call from the table, unchecked against the DNA. TRBV21-1 is noted as a pseudogene. CDR3 length: 15 amino acids. The CDR3 sequence: CASSTTSGRPYEQFF. The CDR3 DNA reads as TGTGCCAGCAGTACGACTAGCGGGAGACCCTATGAGCAGTTCTTC.

This clonotype counts as medium-sized. As an off-target read in a library built for alpha chains, this beta chain has a frequency of little significance. The chain uses TRBV5-1 and TRBJ2-7, with D unresolved. The CDR3 spans 12 residues. The germline V and J ends were trimmed by 4 bases and 4 bases, with 9 bases remaining between them. In germline, CDR1 is SGHRS, CDR2 YFSETQ. For the CDR3, the DNA is TGCGCCAGCAGCCTCAGAGGATACGAGCAGTACTTC. This encodes CASSLRGYEQYF.

Details on this clonotype: This beta chain is off target for a library built for alpha chains, so its abundance means little. The chain combines TRBV5-1 with TRBJ2-2; the match to TRBD2 covers 12 bases. The germline gives CDR1 SGHRS, CDR2 YFSETQ. J gave up 4 bases and V 4 bases, and 8 bases lay outside the gene matches. The CDR3 sequence is 17 residues long. The CDR3 loop reads CASSPRLAGDSTGELFF. CDR3 coding DNA: TGCGCCAGCAGCCCCCGACTAGCGGGAGACAGCACCGGGGAGCTGTTTTTT.

A remark on this clonotype: The library was prepared for alpha chains; this beta chain is a stray read, so its frequency means little. In DNA form, the CDR3 reads TGCAGCGTTGATACGGCAAGCTCCTACGAGCAGTACTTC. Translation gives CSVDTASSYEQYF. V is TRBV29-1 and J is TRBJ2-7; D remains ambiguous. The germline CDR1 and CDR2 sequences are SQVTM and ANQGSEA. V lost 3 bases to trimming and J lost 0 bases, with 9 bases between them. The CDR3 length is 13 residues.

This clonotype has a handful of counts. This beta chain is a stray sequence in a library constructed for alpha chains; its clone size is not meaningful. V and J are TRBV7-9 and TRBJ2-7, with D unclear. This CDR3 contains 16 residues. Germline V CDR1 and CDR2: SEHNR, FQNEAQ (reference sequence). V lost 3 bases, J lost 0 bases, and 15 bases lay in between. Here the CDR3 DNA reads TGTGCCAGCAGCTTTCCCGCAGACGGAAACTCCTACGAGCAGTACTTC. Protein: CASSFPADGNSYEQYF.

Worth noting for this clonotype: Since the library was made to target alpha chains, this beta chain is a stray read and its abundance is not meaningful. The J gene is TRBJ1-3, the V gene TRBV10-3; a possible D gene is TRBD1 (6 bases). Between the trimmed V and J ends, which lost 0 bases and 9 bases, there was a span of 21 bases. The CDR3 contains 17 residues. In germline, CDR1 is ENHRY, CDR2 SYGVKD. The CDR3 bases are TGTGCCATCAGTGAGTCACCGGGAGCAGGGGCAGGCGGCACCATATATTTT. It is translated as CAISESPGAGAGGTIYF.

A note on this clonotype: For a library built for alpha chains, this beta chain is a stray read; little rests on its size. The chain couples TRBV28 to TRBJ2-2; the D call may be TRBD1 or TRBD2 (5 bases each). V shed 3 bases and J shed 4 bases, with 6 bases lying between them. CDR3 length: 13 residues. Per germline, CDR1 MDHEN and CDR2 SYDVKM. The CDR3 bases are TGTGCCAGCAGTTTGAGGGGCACCGGGGAGCTGTTTTTT. Its protein is CASSLRGTGELFF.

Comments on this clonotype: For a library built for alpha chains, this beta chain is a stray read; little rests on its size. V usage is TRBV11-2 and J usage is TRBJ2-1; D not certain. The V and J ends lost 6 bases and 4 bases respectively, with 4 bases between them. The V gene's germline CDR1 is SGHAT and CDR2 FQNNGV. The CDR3 is 11 amino acids. In DNA form, the CDR3 reads TGTGCCAGCAGTCCTTACAATGAGCAGTTCTTC. Translation gives CASSPYNEQFF.